The source of this TCR beta chain is a study of T-cell memory formation after mild COVID-19. Study-level points and caveats: Clonal second-wave expansions that peaked on day 37 had unconfirmed SARS-CoV-2 specificity. Pre-infection memory carried some responding clones, suggesting that cross-reactive memory joined. Researchers report contracting CD4+ clones mostly in CM and EM, with CD8+ clones in EMRA.

Note on this clonotype: Its specificity is not known.

V was pared by 7 bases and J by 6 bases, with 13 bases between. CDR3 length: 14 amino acids. Germline loops: CDR1 SNHLY, CDR2 FYNNEI. Researchers used 5'RACE with constant-segment primers to make TCR alpha and TCR beta cDNA libraries that carry sample barcodes and UMIs. TCRdb reprocessed the 5' RACE reads via MiXCR and lists one record per CDR3 protein. The sample holds just under 150,000 distinct CDR3 sequences; 6% to 7% are singletons and the top ten take approximately 2.1%. The V gene is TRBV2, the J gene TRBJ1-6; TRBD1 might be the D (5 bases). Sequencing used PBMCs or a T cell subset sorted from them (not recorded which). This clonotype was sampled from an adult woman who had mild COVID-19 (a few samples of this study predate the infection). Cell type and time point are not known. The CDR3 DNA reads TGTGCCAGCATGGTAGGGGATATTAATTCACCCCTCCACTTT. Its translation is CASMVGDINSPLHF. Using reference TRBV2 and TRBJ1-6 for the parts outside the CDR3, the full variable domain is EPEVTQTPSHQVTQMGQEVILRCVPISNHLYFYWYRQILGQKVEFLVSFYNNEISEKSEIFDDQFSVERPDGSNFTLKIRSTKLEDSAMYFCASMVGDINSPLHFGNGTRLTVT.